This T cell receptor (beta chain) was retrieved from a study of shared clonotypes between healthy human individuals (dated by TCRdb to between 2020 and 2021). For the study in its entirety: Two women and a few men aged 18 to 49 years were included in the cohort. For each donor, CD4 naive and CD4 memory were each given three plates, CD8 naive was given two plates, and CD8 memory was given one plate. To estimate repertoire size and how much clonotype sharing occurs between individuals, the study deeply sequenced the blood TCR repertoires of five healthy adults. To increase sequencing depth and limit assay-specific biases, TCR repertoire library preparation and sequencing were carried out by different laboratories using diverse techniques. Per donor, leukapheresis produced somewhere between about 0.94 and 8.9 billion PBMCs.

This clone was observed a single time. The antigen this receptor binds is unknown. One base away there is no much larger clone; base qualities are not given. TCR CDR3 regions were amplified from genomic DNA by multiplex PCR using the deep immunoSEQ assay. Genomic DNA extracted from each cell subset was distributed evenly over all wells of several immunoSEQ 96-well plates, and each plate served as one replicate. For sorted subsets, roughly 200 ng of genomic DNA, equivalent to around 31,000 T cell genomes, went into each replicate PCR. Purified libraries were quantified with a Qubit 3.0 fluorometer, sized on a Bioanalyzer 2100, and re-quantified with the KAPA Library Quantification kit. A separate single-read 150-cycle Illumina NextSeq 550 flow cell was used to sequence each immunoSEQ 96-well plate. The paper's processing steps were these. Because only junctional sequences without quality scores were contained in the immunoSEQ output, filtering matching that applied to full-length reads could not be performed. Sequences were annotated with PyIR, a Python wrapper for IgBLAST v1.9, and V/J genes and CDR3 were assigned using IMGT germline references. Any read was removed if the V/J assignment was weak (E-value above 1e-6), the CDR3 was missing, or the read contained stop codons, out-of-frame junctions, or ambiguous translated residues. V3J clonotypes were defined as sequences sharing the same inferred V gene, J gene, and CDR3 amino acid sequence. Percentage overlap between repertoires was computed as shared unique clonotypes divided by the size of the smaller repertoire. RTK rarefaction, the Chao1 estimator, and Recon v2.1 estimates of unobserved clonotypes were used to assess repertoire richness. OLGA was used to compute generation probabilities for all TCRbeta clonotypes that the gDNA method yielded from a handful of donors. What TCRdb holds here is the immuneACCESS table cut down to in-frame rearrangements. Part of the clones is not present; checked against another copy, under half of the missing clones reflect an unresolved V gene, and the others are unexplained. Clone size and V and J calls were adopted from that table, with D and trimming inferred from the DNA. This sample has more than 550,000 clones in its table, and over 55% of those were observed once. The ten largest make up less than 2% of the sample.

Via the germline V gene, CDR1 is LGHNA and CDR2 YNFKEQ. At the junction V is shortened by 2 bases and J by 4 bases, with 14 bases in between. From the cysteine through the phenylalanine, the CDR3 covers 15 amino acids. CDR3 DNA is the only sequence kept; it has 45 bases, read in frame from the first base. General findings and caveats noted by the study authors: When several donors were compared, the shared fraction of clonotypes was about 5% for naive CD4, approximately 3.5% for naive CD8, about 2.4% for memory CD4, and around 0.4% for memory CD8. The genetic and exposure-history diversity represented was limited by the small number of donors. Larger estimated clonotype richness was generally found for naive subsets than for memory subsets. Only blood was sampled, and tissue TCR repertoires likely differ from those in blood. Incomplete sequencing was indicated by rarefaction of sorted-subset datasets, despite the large sequencing depth. Compared with non-shared clonotypes, the clonotypes found in all four sorted-subset donors had higher generation probabilities. Pairwise subsampling led to the expectation that sequencing depth would affect the degree of clonotype sharing among donors.

Healthy HIV-negative adults with no recently reported acute infections or vaccinations were included as donors. All donors were Caucasian adults living in Nashville, Tennessee, USA. CD4+ T cells were enriched by magnetic negative selection, after which naive cells were positively selected on CD45RA and the negative fraction was taken as the memory subset. Blood was collected by leukapheresis, and PBMCs were isolated by Ficoll-Histopaque density gradient centrifugation and then cryopreserved in liquid nitrogen vapor phase. Purity and quantity of every magnetically sorted T cell population were checked by analytical flow cytometry. Genomic DNA was isolated from every sorted fraction and measured by UV absorbance on a Nanodrop 2000c.

The chain joins TRBV4-2 to TRBJ2-5; TRBD2 is a weak D gene call, 6 bases matching. The origin of this receptor is a woman aged 30 to 39 in good health. Sequenced material: memory CD4+ T cells sorted from blood. The cell subset or site label of this sample denotes: CD45RA-negative fraction. For the CDR3, the sequence is CASSQSGTEGETQYF. The DNA sequence is TGTGCCAGCAGCCAATCCGGGACTGAGGGAGAGACCCAGTACTTC.